This T cell receptor beta chain was captured in a study of T cells after yellow fever vaccination. Via MiXCR, TCRdb re-called the 5' RACE reads, giving one row per CDR3 protein. This sample has more than 350,000 distinct CDR3 sequences, with roughly 11% found just once. Germline V gives CDR1 LGHDT, CDR2 YNNKEL (reference sequence). This CDR3 region has 13 residues. V was pared by 7 bases and J by 10 bases, with 9 bases of the junction left unmatched. The chain joins TRBV3-1 to TRBJ2-3, with 9 bases lining up with TRBD2. The origin of this receptor is a man younger than 30 who received the YFV17D yellow fever vaccine. Material: PBMCs, obtained on the day of the first yellow fever vaccination. CDR3: CASTGSGGPSQYF. CDR3 DNA sequence: TGTGCCAGCACCGGGAGCGGGGGGCCCTCGCAGTATTTT.